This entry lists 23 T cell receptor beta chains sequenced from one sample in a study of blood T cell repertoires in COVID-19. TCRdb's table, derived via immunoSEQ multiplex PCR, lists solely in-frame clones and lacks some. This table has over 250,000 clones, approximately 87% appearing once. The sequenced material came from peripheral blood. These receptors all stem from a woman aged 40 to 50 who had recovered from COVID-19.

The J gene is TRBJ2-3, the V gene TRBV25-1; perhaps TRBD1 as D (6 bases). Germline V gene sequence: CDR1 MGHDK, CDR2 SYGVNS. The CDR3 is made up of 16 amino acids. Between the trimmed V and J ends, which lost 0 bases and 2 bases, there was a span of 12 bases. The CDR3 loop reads CASSEYWGLVTDTQYF. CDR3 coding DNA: TGTGCCAGCAGTGAATATTGGGGGCTAGTCACAGATACGCAGTATTTT.

CDR3 loop: CASSPRQGNQPQHF. CDR3 nucleotide sequence: TGTGCCAGCAGCCCACGACAGGGGAACCAGCCCCAGCATTTT. V is TRBV7-2 and J is TRBJ1-5; TRBD1 matches 8 bases. V shed 5 bases and J 7 bases; nucleotides not matched to a gene: 7. CDR1 and CDR2 (germline): SGHTA, FQGNSA. The CDR3 is made up of 14 amino acids.

The CDR3 region has the DNA TGCAGCGTTGAAGACCGGGGAAGGGGGTACGAGCAGTACTTC. It specifies CSVEDRGRGYEQYF. V usage is TRBV29-1 and J usage is TRBJ2-7; a possible D gene is TRBD1 (6 bases). Trimming took off 0 bases at V and 4 bases at J, with 13 bases between the two ends. Germline values: CDR1 SQVTM, CDR2 ANQGSEA. CDR3 length: 14 amino acids.

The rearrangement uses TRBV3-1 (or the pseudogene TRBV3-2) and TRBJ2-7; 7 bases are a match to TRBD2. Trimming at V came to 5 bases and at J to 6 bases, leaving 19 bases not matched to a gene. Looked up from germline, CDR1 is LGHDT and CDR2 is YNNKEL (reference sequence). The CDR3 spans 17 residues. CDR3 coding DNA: TGTGCCAGCAGCGCCGGATATCGACTCGCCAGGGAGGGCGAGCAGTACTTC. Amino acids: CASSAGYRLAREGEQYF.

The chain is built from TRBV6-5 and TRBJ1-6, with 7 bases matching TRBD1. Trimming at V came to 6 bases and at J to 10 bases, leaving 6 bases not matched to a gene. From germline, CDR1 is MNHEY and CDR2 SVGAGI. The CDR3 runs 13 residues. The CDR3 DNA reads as TGTGCCAGCAGACTGGGACAGACGTCACCCCTCCACTTT. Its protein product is CASRLGQTSPLHF.

The CDR3 sequence is CASSVGGVGQPQHF. Written as DNA, the CDR3 is TGTGCCAGCAGCGTAGGGGGGGTCGGTCAGCCCCAGCATTTT. The chain joins TRBV9 to TRBJ1-5, with a possible D match to TRBD1 (5 bases). CDR1 SGDLS and CDR2 YYNGEE come from the germline V gene. CDR3 length equals 14 residues. The V and J ends lost 0 bases and 6 bases respectively, with 10 bases between them.

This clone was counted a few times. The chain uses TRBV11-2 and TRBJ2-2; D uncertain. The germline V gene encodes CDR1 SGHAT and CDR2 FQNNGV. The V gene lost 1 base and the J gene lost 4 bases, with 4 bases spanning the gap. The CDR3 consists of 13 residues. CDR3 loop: CASSLAFTGELFF. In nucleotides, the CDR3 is TGTGCCAGCAGCTTAGCCTTCACCGGGGAGCTGTTTTTT.

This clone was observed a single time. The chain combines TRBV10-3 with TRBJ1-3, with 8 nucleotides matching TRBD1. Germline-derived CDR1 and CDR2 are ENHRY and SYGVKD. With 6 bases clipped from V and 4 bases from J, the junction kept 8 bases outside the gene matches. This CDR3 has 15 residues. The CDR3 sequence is CAISSGTGLGNTIYF. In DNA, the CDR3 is TGTGCCATCAGCTCCGGGACAGGCTTGGGAAACACCATATATTTT.

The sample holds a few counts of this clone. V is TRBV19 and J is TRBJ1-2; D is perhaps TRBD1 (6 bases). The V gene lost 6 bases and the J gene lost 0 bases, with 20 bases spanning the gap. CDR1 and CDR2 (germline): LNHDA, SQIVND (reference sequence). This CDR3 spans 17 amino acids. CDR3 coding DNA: TGTGCCAGTAGGGGGTCCAGGGGTAAGGTTCCTAACTATGGCTACACCTTC. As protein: CASRGSRGKVPNYGYTF.

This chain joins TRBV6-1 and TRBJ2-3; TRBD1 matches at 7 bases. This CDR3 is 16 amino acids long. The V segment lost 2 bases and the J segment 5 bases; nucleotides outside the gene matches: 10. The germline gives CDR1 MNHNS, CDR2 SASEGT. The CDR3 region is CASSEPTGFGLDTQYF. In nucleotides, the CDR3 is TGTGCCAGCAGTGAACCGACAGGGTTTGGGTTAGATACGCAGTATTTT.

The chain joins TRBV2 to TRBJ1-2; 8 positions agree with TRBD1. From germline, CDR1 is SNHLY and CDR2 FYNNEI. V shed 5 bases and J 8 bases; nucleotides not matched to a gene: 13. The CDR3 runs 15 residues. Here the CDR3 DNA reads TGTGCCAGCAGTCTCGGACAGGGTGGACTGCGGGGCTACACCTTC. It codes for CASSLGQGGLRGYTF.

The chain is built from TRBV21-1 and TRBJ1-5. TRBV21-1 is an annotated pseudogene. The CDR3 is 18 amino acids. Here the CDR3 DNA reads TGTGCCAGCAGCAAAGGGATCGGCAGGGACTCTAGCAATCAGCCCCAGCATTTT. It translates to CASSKGIGRDSSNQPQHF.

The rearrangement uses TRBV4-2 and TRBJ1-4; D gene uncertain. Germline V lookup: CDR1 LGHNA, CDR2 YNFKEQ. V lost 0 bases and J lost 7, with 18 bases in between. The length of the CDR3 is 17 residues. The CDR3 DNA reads TGTGCCAGCAGCCAAGAATTTCCTCCAAGCGATGCTGAAAAACTGTTTTTT. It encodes CASSQEFPPSDAEKLFF.

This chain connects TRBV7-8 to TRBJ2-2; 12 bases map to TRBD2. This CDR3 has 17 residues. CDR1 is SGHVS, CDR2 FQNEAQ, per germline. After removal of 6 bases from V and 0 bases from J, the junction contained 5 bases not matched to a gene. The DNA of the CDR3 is TGTGCCAGCAGGCAACTAGCGGGGGGACCGAACACCGGGGAGCTGTTTTTT. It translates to CASRQLAGGPNTGELFF.

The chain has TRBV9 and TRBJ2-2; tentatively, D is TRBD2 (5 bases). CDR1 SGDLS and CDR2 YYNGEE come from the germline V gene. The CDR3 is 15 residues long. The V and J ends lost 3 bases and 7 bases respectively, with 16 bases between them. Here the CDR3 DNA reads TGTGCCAGCAGCGCGAGGGCCATCTCCGACGGGGAGCTGTTTTTT. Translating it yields CASSARAISDGELFF.

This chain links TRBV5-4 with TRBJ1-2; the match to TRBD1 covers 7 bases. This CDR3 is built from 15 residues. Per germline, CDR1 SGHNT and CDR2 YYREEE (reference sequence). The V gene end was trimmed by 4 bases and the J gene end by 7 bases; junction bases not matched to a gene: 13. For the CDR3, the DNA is TGTGCCAGCAGCAGACGGGACAGTTCTCTAGCTGGCTACACCTTC. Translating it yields CASSRRDSSLAGYTF.

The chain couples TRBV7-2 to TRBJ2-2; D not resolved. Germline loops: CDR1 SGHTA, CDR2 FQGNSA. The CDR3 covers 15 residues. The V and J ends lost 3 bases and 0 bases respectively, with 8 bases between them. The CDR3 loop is CASSFIAANTGELFF. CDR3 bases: TGTGCCAGCAGCTTTATTGCAGCGAACACCGGGGAGCTGTTTTTT.

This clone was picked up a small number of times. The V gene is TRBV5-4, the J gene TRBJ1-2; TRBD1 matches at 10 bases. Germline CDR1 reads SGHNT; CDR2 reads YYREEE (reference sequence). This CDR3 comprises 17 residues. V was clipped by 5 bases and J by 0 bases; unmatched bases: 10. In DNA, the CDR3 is TGTGCCAGCAGTCCTCGGGACAGGGGATACACTAACTATGGCTACACCTTC. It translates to CASSPRDRGYTNYGYTF.

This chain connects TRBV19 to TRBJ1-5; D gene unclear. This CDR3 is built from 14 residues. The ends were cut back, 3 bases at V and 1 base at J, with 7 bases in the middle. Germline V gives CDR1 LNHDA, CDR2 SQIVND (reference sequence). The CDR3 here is CASSIGESNQPQHF. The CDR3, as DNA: TGTGCCAGTAGTATCGGTGAGAGCAATCAGCCCCAGCATTTT. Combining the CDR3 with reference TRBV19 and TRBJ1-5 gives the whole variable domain DGGITQSPKYLFRKEGQNVTLSCEQNLNHDAMYWYRQDPGQGLRLIYYSQIVNDFQKGDIAEGYSVSREKKESFPLTVTSAQKNPTAFYLCASSIGESNQPQHFGDGTRLSIL.

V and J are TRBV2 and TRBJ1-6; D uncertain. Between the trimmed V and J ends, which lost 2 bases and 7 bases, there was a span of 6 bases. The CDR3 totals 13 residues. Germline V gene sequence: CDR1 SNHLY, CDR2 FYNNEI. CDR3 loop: CASSEYRNSPLHF. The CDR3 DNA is TGTGCCAGCAGTGAATACCGGAATTCACCCCTCCACTTT. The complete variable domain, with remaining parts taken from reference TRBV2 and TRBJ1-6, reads EPEVTQTPSHQVTQMGQEVILRCVPISNHLYFYWYRQILGQKVEFLVSFYNNEISEKSEIFDDQFSVERPDGSNFTLKIRSTKLEDSAMYFCASSEYRNSPLHFGNGTRLTVT.

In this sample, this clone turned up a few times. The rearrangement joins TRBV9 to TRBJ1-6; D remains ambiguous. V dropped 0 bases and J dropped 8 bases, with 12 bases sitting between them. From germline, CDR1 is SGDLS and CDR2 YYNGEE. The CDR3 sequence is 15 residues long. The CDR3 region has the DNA TGTGCCAGCAGCGTAGGGCAGCACCAGGATTCACCCCTCCACTTT. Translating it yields CASSVGQHQDSPLHF.

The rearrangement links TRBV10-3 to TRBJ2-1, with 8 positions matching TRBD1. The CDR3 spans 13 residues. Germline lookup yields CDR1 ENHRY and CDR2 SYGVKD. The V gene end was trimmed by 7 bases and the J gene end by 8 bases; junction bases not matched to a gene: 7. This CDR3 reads CAITRGQGDEQFF. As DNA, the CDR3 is TGTGCCATCACCAGGGGGCAGGGCGATGAGCAGTTCTTC.

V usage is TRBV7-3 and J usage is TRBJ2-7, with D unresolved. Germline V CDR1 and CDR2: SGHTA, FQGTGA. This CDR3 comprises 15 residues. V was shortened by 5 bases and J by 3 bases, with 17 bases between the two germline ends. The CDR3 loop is CASSTRLIYHYEQYF. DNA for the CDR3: TGTGCCAGCAGCACCCGACTGATTTATCACTACGAGCAGTACTTC. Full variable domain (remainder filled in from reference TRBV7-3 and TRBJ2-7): GAGVSQTPSNKVTEKGKYVELRCDPISGHTALYWYRQSLGQGPEFLIYFQGTGAADDSGLPNDRFFAVRPEGSVSTLKIQRTERGDSAVYLCASSTRLIYHYEQYFGPGTRLTVT.